These 17 T cell receptor beta chains came from one sample sequenced in a study of shared clonotypes between healthy human individuals (dated by TCRdb to the early 2020s). Library construction relied on the immunoSEQ multiplex PCR assay. What TCRdb holds here is the immuneACCESS table cut down to in-frame rearrangements. Part of the clones is not present; checked against another copy, under half of the missing clones reflect an unresolved V gene, and the others are unexplained. This sample holds roughly 810,000 clones; about 96% were observed only once. The ten largest clones add up to about 0.21% of the sample. CD8 naive samples were obtained by positive selection for CCR7 among CD45RO-negative cells, yielding a CD45RA+CCR7+ population from which TemRA cells were excluded. Sequenced input: naive CD8+ T cells sorted from blood. What the cell subset or site label conveys for this sample: CD45RA+CCR7+. These receptor sequences come from a man younger than 40 in good health.

This clone was recorded only once. The chain combines TRBV29-1 with TRBJ2-1; no clear D. The ends were cut back, 6 bases at V and 0 bases at J, with 6 bases in the middle. Germline V gives CDR1 SQVTM, CDR2 ANQGSEA. The CDR3 has 12 amino acids. CDR3: CSVFSSYNEQFF. The CDR3 bases are TGCAGCGTGTTCAGCTCCTACAATGAGCAGTTCTTC.

The gene calls are TRBV7-9 and TRBJ1-1; D gene uncertain. Germline lookup yields CDR1 SEHNR and CDR2 FQNEAQ (reference sequence). V was pared by 5 bases and J by 1 base, with 8 bases between. The length of the CDR3 is 13 residues. The chain's CDR3 is CASSQVKNTEAFF. As DNA, the CDR3 is TGTGCCAGCAGCCAGGTAAAGAACACTGAAGCTTTCTTT.

V is TRBV29-1 and J is TRBJ1-4; TRBD1 is a possible D gene (5 bases). Germline loops: CDR1 SQVTM, CDR2 ANQGSEA. The CDR3 covers 16 residues. The ends were cut back, 1 base at V and 0 bases at J, with 12 bases in the middle. CDR3 amino acids: CSVEARDQTTNEKLFF. In nucleotides, the CDR3 is TGCAGCGTTGAAGCCAGGGACCAAACAACTAATGAAAAACTGTTTTTT.

The V call is TRBV5-1, the J call TRBJ2-7; D is uncertain. Germline V gives CDR1 SGHRS, CDR2 YFSETQ. Trimming removed 0 bases at V and 5 bases at J, with 6 bases between. The CDR3 runs 12 residues. CDR3 in DNA: TGCGCCAGCAGCTTGGGGTTTAACGAGCAGTACTTC. It codes for CASSLGFNEQYF.

The chain uses TRBV7-9 and TRBJ2-3; D is undetermined. Germline V lookup: CDR1 SEHNR, CDR2 FQNEAQ (reference sequence). The CDR3 spans 16 residues. The ends were cut back, 1 base at V and 0 bases at J, with 11 bases in the middle. CDR3 region: CASSLVGLVSTDTQYF. The CDR3 DNA is TGTGCCAGCAGCTTAGTGGGATTAGTGAGCACAGATACGCAGTATTTT.

The chain uses TRBV4-1 and TRBJ2-1, with TRBD2 matching over 7 bases. The germline V gene encodes CDR1 MGHRA and CDR2 YSYEKL. This CDR3 comprises 15 residues. Trimming at V came to 0 bases and at J to 3 bases, leaving 2 bases not matched to a gene. The CDR3 region is CASSQELAHYNEQFF. The CDR3 DNA sequence: TGCGCCAGCAGCCAAGAACTAGCGCACTACAATGAGCAGTTCTTC.

The rearrangement uses TRBV9 and TRBJ1-3; D not certain. The CDR3 extends over 15 amino acids. With 3 bases removed from V and 0 bases from J, the gap between germline ends came to 10 bases. Germline loops: CDR1 SGDLS, CDR2 YYNGEE. The CDR3 nucleotides read TGTGCCAGCAGCGCGGACGGACTCTCTGGAAACACCATATATTTT. It specifies CASSADGLSGNTIYF.

This CDR3 is CASSVVNLAGAGELFF. Here the CDR3 DNA reads TGTGCCAGCAGCGTGGTCAATTTAGCTGGGGCCGGGGAGCTGTTTTTT. The V gene is TRBV9, the J gene TRBJ2-2, with D unclear. Trimming shortened V by 2 bases and J by 6 bases, and 17 bases separated the two germline ends. Germline V gene sequence: CDR1 SGDLS, CDR2 YYNGEE. The CDR3 is made up of 16 amino acids.

This chain joins TRBV15 and TRBJ2-7; 7 nucleotides line up with TRBD2. J was trimmed by 4 bases and V by 3 bases; bases with no gene match: 6. Germline CDR1 is LNHNV and CDR2 is YYDKDF (reference sequence). The CDR3 runs 14 residues. The CDR3 DNA reads TGTGCCACCAGCAGGGGGGGGAGAAGTTACGAGCAGTACTTC. Amino acids: CATSRGGRSYEQYF. Variable domain in full (rest from reference TRBV15 and TRBJ2-7): DAMVIQNPRYQVTQFGKPVTLSCSQTLNHNVMYWYQQKSSQAPKLLFHYYDKDFNNEADTPDNFQSRRPNTSFCFLDIRSPGLGDTAMYLCATSRGGRSYEQYFGPGTRLTVT.

The V and J genes are TRBV7-9 and TRBJ2-3, with D perhaps matching TRBD1 or TRBD2 (5 bases each). Germline loops: CDR1 SEHNR, CDR2 FQNEAQ (reference sequence). Trimming left V 5 bases short and J 2 bases short, with 20 bases between. CDR3 length equals 17 residues. The CDR3: CASSPAGTFIDTDTQYF. CDR3 coding DNA: TGTGCCAGCAGCCCAGCCGGGACCTTTATCGACACAGATACGCAGTATTTT. Filled out from reference TRBV7-9 and TRBJ2-3, the complete variable domain reads DTGVSQNPRHKITKRGQNVTFRCDPISEHNRLYWYRQTLGQGPEFLTYFQNEAQLEKSRLLSDRFSAERPKGSFSTLEIQRTEQGDSAMYLCASSPAGTFIDTDTQYFGPGTRLTVL.

The rearrangement joins TRBV29-1 to TRBJ2-7, with TRBD1 matching over 7 bases. Germline values: CDR1 SQVTM, CDR2 ANQGSEA. The CDR3 length is 13 residues. The ends lost 3 bases at V and 4 bases at J; junction bases unmatched: 6. The CDR3 loop is CSVEGDSQYEQYF. CDR3 DNA: TGCAGCGTTGAGGGGGACAGTCAGTACGAGCAGTACTTC.

The chain couples TRBV6-6 to TRBJ2-5, with D unresolved. V lost 0 bases, J lost 4 bases, and 9 bases lay in between. The germline gives CDR1 MNHNY, CDR2 SVGAGI (reference sequence). The CDR3 has 14 residues. For the CDR3, the DNA is TGTGCCAGCAGTTACTCGGTACAGTCAGAGACCCAGTACTTC. This translates into CASSYSVQSETQYF.

CDR3 in amino acids: CASSSDRGRWGQETQYF. CDR3 sequence (DNA): TGTGCCAGCAGTTCGGACAGGGGGCGGTGGGGTCAAGAGACCCAGTACTTC. The rearrangement links TRBV28 to TRBJ2-5; 11 bases align to TRBD1. Germline CDR1 MDHEN, CDR2 SYDVKM. J gave up 2 bases and V 4 bases, and 9 bases lay outside the gene matches. There are 17 residues in the CDR3.

The chain combines TRBV6-6 with TRBJ1-4; possible D gene TRBD1, 5 bases. The length of the CDR3 is 15 residues. Germline CDR1 and CDR2: MNHNY and SVGAGI (reference sequence). Trimming took off 6 bases at V and 6 bases at J, with 17 bases between the two ends. The CDR3 protein is CASSPVWGLDEKLFF. CDR3 bases: TGTGCCAGCAGCCCCGTTTGGGGGTTAGATGAAAAACTGTTTTTT.

The chain recombines TRBV5-5 with TRBJ2-2, with TRBD2 matching over 12 bases. The CDR3 extends over 16 amino acids. The trim removed 4 bases at V and 0 bases at J, leaving 1 base unmatched. Germline values: CDR1 SGHKS, CDR2 YYEKEE (reference sequence). The chain's CDR3 is CASSRLAGANTGELFF. The CDR3 DNA reads as TGTGCCAGCAGCAGACTAGCGGGAGCGAACACCGGGGAGCTGTTTTTT.

The rearrangement uses TRBV7-9 and TRBJ2-3; 12 bases match TRBD2. Losses at the gene ends were 1 base for V and 2 bases for J; bases not matched to a gene: 1. Germline V gene sequence: CDR1 SEHNR, CDR2 FQNEAQ (reference sequence). The CDR3 is 16 residues long. CDR3 in amino acids: CASSLGLAGVTDTQYF. In DNA, the CDR3 is TGTGCCAGCAGCTTAGGACTAGCGGGAGTCACAGATACGCAGTATTTT.

The V call is TRBV5-1, the J call TRBJ2-1; 11 nucleotides align to TRBD2. CDR3 length: 14 amino acids. The V and J ends lost 4 bases and 6 bases, in that order; junction bases with no gene match: 3. Germline CDR1 is SGHRS and CDR2 is YFSETQ. This CDR3 reads CASSTSGSGNEQFF. The CDR3 DNA is TGCGCCAGCAGCACTAGCGGGAGTGGCAATGAGCAGTTCTTC.